A single sample is the source of the 11 T cell receptor beta chains below, sequenced in a study of blood T cell repertoires in COVID-19. Clones were read by immunoSEQ multiplex PCR, and TCRdb kept only the in-frame ones, dropping some. The repertoire holds some 400,000 clones, about 80% seen once, with 1.1% in the top ten. Sequenced sample: peripheral blood. Source of these receptors: a human donor with acute or convalescent COVID-19. The donor label of this sample is uncertain.

This chain uses TRBV18 with TRBJ1-6; D may be TRBD1 (6 bases). The V end lost 5 bases, the J end lost 7 bases, and 12 bases lay between the germline ends. The V gene's germline CDR1 is KGHSH and CDR2 LQKENI. CDR3 size: 14 residues. The CDR3 is CASSFRDTNSPLHF. As DNA, the CDR3 is TGTGCCAGCTCATTCCGGGACACCAATTCACCCCTCCACTTT. Based on the CDR3 plus reference TRBV18 and TRBJ1-6, the full variable domain is NAGVMQNPRHLVRRRGQEARLRCSPMKGHSHVYWYRQLPEEGLKFMVYLQKENIIDESGMPKERFSAEFPKEGPSILRIQQVVRGDSAAYFCASSFRDTNSPLHFGNGTRLTVT.

The J gene is TRBJ1-2, the V gene TRBV12-3 or TRBV12-4; 8 bases are shared with TRBD1. The ends lost 5 bases at V and 7 bases at J; junction bases unmatched: 6. The CDR3 is made up of 13 amino acids. The CDR3 nucleotides are TGTGCCAGCAGTCCGGGACAGGCTACTGGCTACACCTTC. Amino acids: CASSPGQATGYTF.

The rearrangement uses TRBV4-1 and TRBJ2-7, with 9 bases that match TRBD1. The CDR3 is made up of 16 amino acids. Germline lookup yields CDR1 MGHRA and CDR2 YSYEKL. The V gene end was trimmed by 7 bases and the J gene end by 2 bases; junction bases not matched to a gene: 12. The CDR3 coding sequence is TGCGCCAGCAATGAACAGGGGGCCGAGCTTGCCTACGAGCAGTACTTC. This gives the protein CASNEQGAELAYEQYF.

The rearrangement uses TRBV2 and TRBJ1-2; perhaps TRBD1 as D (5 bases). From germline, CDR1 is SNHLY and CDR2 FYNNEI. The CDR3 is 12 residues long. V lost 2 bases to trimming and J lost 7 bases, with 8 bases between them. CDR3 bases: TGTGCCAGCAGTGAAAGGACATCTGGCTACACCTTC. Its protein product is CASSERTSGYTF.

The chain links TRBV6-2 or TRBV6-3 to TRBJ1-6; D not certain. Looked up from germline, CDR1 is MNHEY and CDR2 is SVGEGT. This CDR3 is built from 16 residues. Trimming removed 0 bases at V and 7 bases at J, with 13 bases between. As DNA, the CDR3 is TGTGCCAGCAGTTACTCGAGCGGACTGAGGAATTCACCCCTCCACTTT. Translating gives CASSYSSGLRNSPLHF.

For this clone: The sample carries other DNA sequences with the same CDR3. This sequence joins TRBV12-3 or TRBV12-4 and TRBJ1-1; no clear D gene. CDR3 length equals 13 residues. Trimming pared 1 base from V and 1 base from J, leaving 4 bases between. CDR3 nucleotide sequence: TGTGCCAGCAGTTTAGGGCAGAACACTGAAGCTTTCTTT. Its protein product is CASSLGQNTEAFF.

The chain has TRBV2 and TRBJ1-4, with TRBD1 identical over 8 bases. There are 19 residues in the CDR3. Per the germline V gene, CDR1 is SNHLY and CDR2 is FYNNEI. J was trimmed by 0 bases and V by 3 bases; bases with no gene match: 12. The CDR3 here is CASSDNRDRIVTTNEKLFF. The CDR3 bases are TGTGCCAGCAGTGACAACCGGGACAGGATTGTGACAACTAATGAAAAACTGTTTTTT. The full variable domain, its missing parts supplied by reference TRBV2 and TRBJ1-4, is EPEVTQTPSHQVTQMGQEVILRCVPISNHLYFYWYRQILGQKVEFLVSFYNNEISEKSEIFDDQFSVERPDGSNFTLKIRSTKLEDSAMYFCASSDNRDRIVTTNEKLFFGSGTQLSVL.

The chain joins TRBV5-4 to TRBJ1-2; 11 bases map to TRBD1. Germline V gene data show CDR1 as SGHNT and CDR2 as YYREEE (reference sequence). The CDR3 runs to 15 residues. The V segment lost 4 bases and the J segment 5 bases; nucleotides outside the gene matches: 7. The chain's CDR3 is CASSPSGQGEYGYTF. CDR3 coding DNA: TGTGCCAGCAGCCCCTCGGGACAGGGGGAATATGGCTACACCTTC.

This clone was seen only once. The chain is built from TRBV6-5 and TRBJ1-2, with D tentatively TRBD1 (6 bases). This CDR3 is 14 amino acids long. Germline V gene sequence: CDR1 MNHEY, CDR2 SVGAGI. With 4 bases removed from V and 6 bases from J, the gap between germline ends came to 15 bases. The CDR3 is CASSSLTGIDGYTF. The CDR3 DNA is TGTGCCAGCAGTTCCCTCACAGGGATCGATGGCTACACCTTC.

The CDR3 DNA is TGCGCCAGCAGCTTGGATATAAACTATGGCTACACCTTC. The encoded protein is CASSLDINYGYTF. The V and J genes are TRBV5-1 and TRBJ1-2; D unresolved. The CDR3 is made up of 13 amino acids. The V and J ends lost 0 bases and 2 bases respectively, with 5 bases between them. CDR1 is SGHRS, CDR2 YFSETQ, per germline.

The count of this clone is one. The genes are TRBV15 and TRBJ1-4, with TRBD1 as a possible D gene (6 bases). V was trimmed by 6 bases and J by 6 bases, leaving 14 bases between them. The CDR3 contains 14 residues. The V gene's germline CDR1 is LNHNV and CDR2 YYDKDF (reference sequence). CDR3 bases: TGTGCCACCAGGAAGGGGGGGGGACATGAAAAACTGTTTTTT. Its protein product is CATRKGGGHEKLFF.